These 14 T cell receptor beta chains came from one sample sequenced in a study of blood T cell repertoires in COVID-19. Measured with immunoSEQ multiplex PCR; TCRdb has only the in-frame clones, and not every one. The table shows approximately 210,000 clones, with roughly four fifths occurring only once. Sequenced sample: PBMCs or T cells enriched from blood (not recorded which). These receptors were obtained from a middle-aged man who had recovered from COVID-19.

The chain has TRBV7-9 and TRBJ2-3, with D possibly being TRBD2 (5 bases). Germline V lookup: CDR1 SEHNR, CDR2 FQNEAQ (reference sequence). Between the trimmed V and J ends, which lost 5 bases and 6 bases, there was a span of 15 bases. The CDR3 runs 14 residues. The CDR3 is CASSPPGLEDTQYF. CDR3 DNA sequence: TGTGCCAGCAGCCCGCCCGGACTGGAGGATACGCAGTATTTT.

The chain couples TRBV6-5 to TRBJ2-3; TRBD2 matches 9 bases. From germline, CDR1 is MNHEY and CDR2 SVGAGI. With 6 bases clipped from V and 1 base from J, the junction kept 2 bases outside the gene matches. CDR3 size: 14 residues. CDR3 DNA sequence: TGTGCCAGCAGACTAGCGGGCCGCACAGATACGCAGTATTTT. This sequence encodes CASRLAGRTDTQYF.

The V and J genes are TRBV7-3 and TRBJ2-1; 14 positions agree with TRBD2. Germline V gives CDR1 SGHTA, CDR2 FQGTGA. The CDR3 loop spans 17 amino acids. V lost 6 bases, J lost 8 bases, and 12 bases stayed unmatched. For the CDR3, the DNA is TGTGCCAGCAGTTACCATCCCGGGACTAGCGGGAGCCATGAGCAGTTCTTC. Its translation: CASSYHPGTSGSHEQFF.

The CDR3 here is CASSQALEEDRRNTEAFF. CDR3 coding DNA: TGCGCCAGCAGCCAAGCATTGGAGGAGGACAGGAGGAACACTGAAGCTTTCTTT. The chain joins TRBV4-3 to TRBJ1-1; 7 nucleotides align to TRBD1. Trimming cost V 1 base and J 1 base; bases outside gene matches: 12. Germline loops: CDR1 LGHNA, CDR2 YSLEER. The CDR3 is 18 residues long.

This chain connects TRBV7-3 to TRBJ2-1; D is uncertain. Deletions cut 4 bases from V and 5 bases from J, with 12 bases between. This CDR3 is built from 14 residues. Germline-derived CDR1 and CDR2 are SGHTA and FQGTGA. The CDR3 loop is CASSSSPSHNEQFF. CDR3 nucleotide sequence: TGTGCCAGCAGCTCGTCCCCGTCCCACAATGAGCAGTTCTTC. The full variable domain, its missing parts supplied by reference TRBV7-3 and TRBJ2-1, is GAGVSQTPSNKVTEKGKYVELRCDPISGHTALYWYRQSLGQGPEFLIYFQGTGAADDSGLPNDRFFAVRPEGSVSTLKIQRTERGDSAVYLCASSSSPSHNEQFFGPGTRLTVL.

V gene TRBV15 combines with J gene TRBJ1-6; D gene unclear. Germline V lookup: CDR1 LNHNV, CDR2 YYDKDF (reference sequence). CDR3 size: 15 residues. The V and J ends lost 0 bases and 8 bases respectively, with 11 bases between them. The CDR3 DNA sequence: TGTGCCACCAGCAGAGACCCGGGTGCAGATTCACCCCTCCACTTT. This sequence encodes CATSRDPGADSPLHF.

V usage is TRBV5-6 and J usage is TRBJ1-1; TRBD1 agrees at 10 bases. V lost 4 bases, J lost 3 bases, and 9 bases stayed unmatched. This CDR3 region has 16 residues. The germline gives CDR1 SGHDT, CDR2 YYEEEE. The CDR3 bases are TGTGCCAGCAGCGCGATCCGGGACAGGGGTCACACTGAAGCTTTCTTT. Translated: CASSAIRDRGHTEAFF.

The V call is TRBV7-9, the J call TRBJ1-2, with D perhaps TRBD1 (5 bases). CDR3 length equals 15 residues. Trimming removed 1 base from V and 3 bases from J, with 12 bases in between. Germline CDR1 and CDR2: SEHNR and FQNEAQ (reference sequence). DNA of the CDR3: TGTGCCAGCAGCTTAGGCCTAAGGGGCCACTATGGCTACACCTTC. It codes for CASSLGLRGHYGYTF. Together with reference TRBV7-9 and TRBJ1-2, the CDR3 gives the full variable domain: DTGVSQNPRHKITKRGQNVTFRCDPISEHNRLYWYRQTLGQGPEFLTYFQNEAQLEKSRLLSDRFSAERPKGSFSTLEIQRTEQGDSAMYLCASSLGLRGHYGYTFGSGTRLTVV.

The gene calls are TRBV27 and TRBJ1-1; D remains ambiguous. The CDR3 is 14 residues long. The germline gives CDR1 MNHEY, CDR2 SMNVEV (reference sequence). With 1 base removed from V and 3 bases from J, the gap between germline ends came to 9 bases. CDR3 bases: TGTGCCAGCAGTTTATTCATCGGGGACACTGAAGCTTTCTTT. Encoded protein: CASSLFIGDTEAFF.

The genes are TRBV6-5 and TRBJ1-6; TRBD1 is a possible D gene (6 bases). Germline-derived CDR1 and CDR2 are MNHEY and SVGAGI. V was cut by 2 bases and J by 9 bases, with 14 bases left in between. This CDR3 is built from 15 residues. Here the CDR3 DNA reads TGTGCCAGCAGTTACGGGGGGGGCGACGGTTCACCCCTCCACTTT. Translated, it gives CASSYGGGDGSPLHF.

This clone showed up just a few times. J is TRBJ1-1 and V is TRBV7-3, with 7 positions matching TRBD1. CDR1 is SGHTA and CDR2 is FQGTGA in the germline V gene. The V segment lost 4 bases and the J segment 13 bases; nucleotides outside the gene matches: 9. This CDR3 spans 12 amino acids. The CDR3 coding sequence is TGTGCCAGCAGCTCCCCCGGGACAGAGGGTTTCTTT. Amino acid sequence: CASSSPGTEGFF.

This clone is a singleton in its sample. The chain is built from TRBV15 and TRBJ2-2, with TRBD1 identical over 7 bases. The V gene end was trimmed by 4 bases and the J gene end by 6 bases; junction bases not matched to a gene: 11. CDR3 length: 16 residues. The V gene's germline CDR1 is LNHNV and CDR2 YYDKDF (reference sequence). In nucleotides, the CDR3 is TGTGCCACCAGCACTAAGTCCAGTACAGGGGCCGGGGAGCTGTTTTTT. Its protein product is CATSTKSSTGAGELFF.

The chain carries TRBV7-3 and TRBJ2-1; 7 bases match TRBD2. The J segment lost 5 bases and the V segment lost 5 bases, leaving 9 bases of the junction unmatched. The CDR3 is 15 residues long. Germline lookup yields CDR1 SGHTA and CDR2 FQGTGA. CDR3 sequence: CASSVLASLDNEQFF. In nucleotides, the CDR3 is TGTGCCAGCAGCGTACTAGCGTCCCTAGACAATGAGCAGTTCTTC.

The chain links TRBV5-6 to TRBJ2-7; perhaps TRBD1 as D (7 bases). The V end was cut by 4 bases, the J end by 5 bases, with 16 bases between. The CDR3 is 14 residues long. Looked up from germline, CDR1 is SGHDT and CDR2 is YYEEEE. As DNA, the CDR3 is TGTGCCAGCAGCCCCAGGCCAGGGGGGCACGAGCAGTACTTC. Amino acid sequence: CASSPRPGGHEQYF.